The next 5 T cell receptor beta chains were all read from a single sample in a study of technical replicates of blood from several donors. The assay was immunoSEQ multiplex PCR, and TCRdb's table has in-frame clones only and misses some. The data show roughly 50,000 clones, about 95% seen once. The specimen sequenced was PBMCs. Source of these receptors: a human donor in good health. Some clones in this sample may be carry-over from other donors' samples.

The V and J genes are TRBV19 and TRBJ2-3, with D uncertain. Trimming pared 1 base from V and 2 bases from J, leaving 4 bases between. This CDR3 has 13 amino acids. The V gene's germline CDR1 is LNHDA and CDR2 SQIVND (reference sequence). In DNA, the CDR3 is TGTGCCAGTAGTATAGGCTACACAGATACGCAGTATTTT. Residues: CASSIGYTDTQYF.

This clone showed up just a few times. J is TRBJ2-5 and V is TRBV7-8; 11 bases line up with TRBD2. Germline V gene lookup returns CDR1 SGHVS and CDR2 FQNEAQ. The junction had 6 bases not matched to a gene; V was cut back by 5 bases and J by 1 base. The CDR3 runs 16 residues. CDR3: CASSGGTSGPQETQYF. The CDR3 coding sequence is TGTGCCAGCAGCGGGGGGACTAGCGGACCCCAAGAGACCCAGTACTTC.

This chain links TRBV19 with TRBJ1-3; 8 bases align to TRBD1. With V trimmed by 0 bases and J by 4 bases, 5 bases remained unmatched. Germline CDR1 and CDR2: LNHDA and SQIVND (reference sequence). The CDR3 is made up of 16 amino acids. The CDR3, as DNA: TGTGCCAGTAGTATAGAACCAGGGGGCACAGGAAACACCATATATTTT. This gives the protein CASSIEPGGTGNTIYF.

The chain recombines TRBV7-2 with TRBJ1-4, with 10 bases lining up with TRBD1. With 6 bases clipped from V and 1 base from J, the junction kept 5 bases outside the gene matches. Germline V gene lookup returns CDR1 SGHTA and CDR2 FQGNSA. The CDR3 extends over 16 amino acids. The DNA of the CDR3 is TGTGCCAGCAGAAAGGGACAGGGGCGAACTAATGAAAAACTGTTTTTT. Its protein is CASRKGQGRTNEKLFF. Based on the CDR3 plus reference TRBV7-2 and TRBJ1-4, the full variable domain is GAGVSQSPSNKVTEKGKDVELRCDPISGHTALYWYRQSLGQGLEFLIYFQGNSAPDKSGLPSDRFSAERTGGSVSTLTIQRTQQEDSAVYLCASRKGQGRTNEKLFFGSGTQLSVL.

This chain uses TRBV19 with TRBJ2-6; possibly TRBD1 for D (6 bases). V lost 6 bases, J lost 1 base, and 10 bases lay in between. CDR3 length: 15 residues. CDR1 is LNHDA and CDR2 is SQIVND in the germline V gene (reference sequence). The CDR3 spells CASRDQGSGANVLTF. The CDR3 bases are TGTGCCAGTAGGGACCAGGGGTCTGGGGCCAACGTCCTGACTTTC.